Below, one T cell receptor beta chain is given with its context. Its antigen is undetermined. Amplification used 60 Vbeta primers and 13 Jbeta primers. Clones were read by immunoSEQ multiplex PCR, and TCRdb kept only the in-frame ones, dropping some. The profile shows some 120,000 clones, approximately 80% of them singletons. This sample was taken from a study of cytomegalovirus exposure and HLA in healthy donors. Study conclusions and caveats: The authors later linked a missense DCLRE1C variant to TCR beta V- and J-gene trimming. About 87% or about 30% of the time was how often most TCR beta V segments were productive, according to an earlier analysis.

The germline V and J ends were trimmed by 3 bases and 4 bases, with 6 bases remaining between them. Germline V gene sequence: CDR1 SNHLY, CDR2 FYNNEI. CDR3 length: 12 amino acids. This receptor was obtained from a man aged 50-60 years in good health and CMV-seronegative. Sequenced material: PBMCs. The V and J genes are TRBV2 and TRBJ1-2; no reliable D call. CDR3 nucleotides: TGTGCCAGCAGTGACACAATCTATGGCTACACCTTC. Its translation: CASSDTIYGYTF.